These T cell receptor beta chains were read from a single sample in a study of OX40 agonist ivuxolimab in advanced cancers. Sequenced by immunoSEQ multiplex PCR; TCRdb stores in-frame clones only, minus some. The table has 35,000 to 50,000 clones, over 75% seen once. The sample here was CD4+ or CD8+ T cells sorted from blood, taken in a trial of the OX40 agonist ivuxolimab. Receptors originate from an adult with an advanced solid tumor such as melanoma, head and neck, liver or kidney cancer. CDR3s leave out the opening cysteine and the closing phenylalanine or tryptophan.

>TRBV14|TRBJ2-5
ASSRGLLETQY
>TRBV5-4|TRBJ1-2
ASRLTGPLNYGYT
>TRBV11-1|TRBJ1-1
ASSFPEGNTEAF
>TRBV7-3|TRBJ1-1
ASSLTVNTEAF
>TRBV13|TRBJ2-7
ASSLGVYEQY
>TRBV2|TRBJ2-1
ASPGQGFDEQF
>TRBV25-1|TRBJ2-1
ASSGAGGAYNEQF
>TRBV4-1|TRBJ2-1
ASTRGPGGTYEQF
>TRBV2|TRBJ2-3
ASSVEQGDTQY
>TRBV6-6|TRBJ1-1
ASSYGAEAF
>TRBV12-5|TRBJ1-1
ASGLVLGRGTEAF
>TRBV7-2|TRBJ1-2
ASSLGQGGVYGYT
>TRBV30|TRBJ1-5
AWSVGRDQPQH
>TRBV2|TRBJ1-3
ASSLHGNTIY
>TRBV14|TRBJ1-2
ASSQVGEVYYGYT
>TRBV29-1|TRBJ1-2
SVGGTVFSAQGSNYGYT
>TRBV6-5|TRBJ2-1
ASSYTETDNEQF
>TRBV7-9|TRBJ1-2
ASSSEFNYGYT
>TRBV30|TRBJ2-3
AWRKTASTDTQY
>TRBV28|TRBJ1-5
ASSFPSPNQPQH